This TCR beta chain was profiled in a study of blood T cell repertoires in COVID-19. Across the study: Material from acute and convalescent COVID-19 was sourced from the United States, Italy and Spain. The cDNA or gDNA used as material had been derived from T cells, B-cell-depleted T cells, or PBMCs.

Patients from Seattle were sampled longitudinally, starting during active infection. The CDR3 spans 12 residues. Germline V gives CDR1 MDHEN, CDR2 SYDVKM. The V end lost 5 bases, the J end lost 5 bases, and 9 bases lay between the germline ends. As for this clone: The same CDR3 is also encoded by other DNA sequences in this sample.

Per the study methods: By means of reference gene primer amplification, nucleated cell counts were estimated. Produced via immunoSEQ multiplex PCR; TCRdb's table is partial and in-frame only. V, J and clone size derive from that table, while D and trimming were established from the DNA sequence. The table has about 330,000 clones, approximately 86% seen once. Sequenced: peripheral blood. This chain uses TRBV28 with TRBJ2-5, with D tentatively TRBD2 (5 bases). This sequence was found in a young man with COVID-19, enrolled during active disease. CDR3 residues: CASSRTGETQYF. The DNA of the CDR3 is TGTGCCAGCAGTCGAACGGGGGAGACCCAGTACTTC.